This T cell receptor beta chain was identified in a study of cytomegalovirus exposure and HLA in healthy donors. Broader study findings: In vitro testing confirmed a few CMV-associated chains as specific for CMV antigens.

PCR involved 60 Vbeta and 13 Jbeta primers. Generated by immunoSEQ multiplex PCR, the TCRdb table keeps only in-frame clones and is missing some. The table lists 120,000 to 150,000 clones, approximately 67% of them singletons, with approximately 6.5% in the top ten. The trim removed 5 bases at V and 7 bases at J, leaving 17 bases unmatched. This CDR3 is 18 amino acids long. From germline, CDR1 is MNHEY and CDR2 SMNVEV (reference sequence). Concerning this clone itself: As yet, its antigen is unknown.

The sequence derives from a woman aged 55-70 years in good health and CMV-seronegative. Material: PBMCs. The chain combines TRBV27 with TRBJ2-5, with 12 bases aligning to TRBD2. The CDR3, as DNA: TGTGCCAGCAGTCCCAGTGGGCTAGCGGGAGGGCGGTCGGGGACCCAGTACTTC. The encoded protein is CASSPSGLAGGRSGTQYF.